Reported below is one T cell receptor beta chain. Its specific antigen is unknown. No much larger clone is present one base from it, and per-base qualities are unavailable. The library was made by the immunoSEQ multiplex PCR assay. Deep sequencing of rearranged TCR beta loci, alongside multiparametric flow cytometry, was used to profile T cell repertoires. TCRdb provides this immuneACCESS table in a form limited to in-frame rearrangements. Some clones are lacking; in checked studies, under half of them reflect an unresolved V gene, and why the rest are absent is not known. The sample contains under 35,000 clones, 89% of them found a single time. The ten largest clones take up 6.5% to 8% of the sample. Ends trimmed: V by 1 base, J by 4 bases; bases unmatched to a gene: 7. The germline V gene sets CDR1 to LGHNA and CDR2 to YNFKEQ. The CDR3 holds 16 amino acids from the cysteine to the phenylalanine. Kept here is only the CDR3 DNA, which spans 48 bases and is read in frame from base 1.

This sample was included in a study of lymphopenia after photon versus proton radiotherapy (dated 2019 in TCRdb). At the level of the whole study: The study compared the immunological effects of photon versus proton radiation therapy in patients with gastrointestinal tumors who developed high-grade lymphopenia. The roughly 18 patients in the cohort had gastrointestinal tumors, were treated with either photon or proton therapy, and subsequently developed lymphopenia. The study was designed to characterize how the impact on the immune system differs between the two radiation modalities. The paper's findings and limits, for the study overall: The authors looked at the survival association only in patients who died, and they framed better survival with proton therapy as a possibility rather than a demonstrated result. Among patients across the cohort who died, overall survival time showed an inverse correlation with a larger post-nadir drop in TCR diversity. During treatment, patients who received photon therapy lost naive T cells and TCR diversity and gained effector/memory populations, whereas patients who received proton therapy remained relatively stable. After the lymphocyte count nadir, oligoclonal expansion, especially of CD8+ Temra cells, was observed in photon-treated repertoires, and the drop in diversity was driven by this expansion.

Sequencing was performed on peripheral blood, taken from a patient treated with proton-based radiotherapy. The receptor was derived from a woman between 65 and 79 years old with pancreatic cancer. Some clones in this sample may be carry-over from other donors' samples. The chain employs TRBV4-2 and TRBJ1-5; TRBD1 fits 7 bases in the junction. Read as DNA, the sequence is TGTGCCAGCAGCCAAGTGTTAGGGGGCCCTAATCAGCCCCAGCATTTT. It translates to CASSQVLGGPNQPQHF.